The TCR beta chain described here comes from a study of blood T cells in healthy people across ages. On the study more broadly: Capture by template switching was about one barcoded beta molecule per two T cells. Findings and caveats of the study: A greater number of naive CD4+ cells and higher diversity distinguished long-lived donors from aged donors. As naive T cell percentage varied, TCR beta diversity correlated strongly with it. Getting older went along with TCR beta diversity per million T cells dropping roughly linearly.

Together with a sample-barcoded 5' primer, a J-beta primer mix was included in a second PCR lasting roughly 6 to 12 cycles. TCRdb ran MiXCR on the 5' RACE reads and lists one entry per CDR3 protein. This table has around 780,000 distinct CDR3 sequences, just over 55% appearing once. CDR3 length equals 14 residues. Trimming removed 5 bases at V and 2 bases at J, with 10 bases between. Per the germline V gene, CDR1 is MDHEN and CDR2 is SYDVKM. Note on this clonotype: Its specificity is not known.

Sequencing used blood. The clonotype originates from a man in his forties in good health. The rearrangement links TRBV28 to TRBJ1-5; D not certain. The CDR3, as DNA: TGTGCCAGCAGTCCCACAAGCGGCAATCAGCCCCAGCATTTT. Amino acids: CASSPTSGNQPQHF.